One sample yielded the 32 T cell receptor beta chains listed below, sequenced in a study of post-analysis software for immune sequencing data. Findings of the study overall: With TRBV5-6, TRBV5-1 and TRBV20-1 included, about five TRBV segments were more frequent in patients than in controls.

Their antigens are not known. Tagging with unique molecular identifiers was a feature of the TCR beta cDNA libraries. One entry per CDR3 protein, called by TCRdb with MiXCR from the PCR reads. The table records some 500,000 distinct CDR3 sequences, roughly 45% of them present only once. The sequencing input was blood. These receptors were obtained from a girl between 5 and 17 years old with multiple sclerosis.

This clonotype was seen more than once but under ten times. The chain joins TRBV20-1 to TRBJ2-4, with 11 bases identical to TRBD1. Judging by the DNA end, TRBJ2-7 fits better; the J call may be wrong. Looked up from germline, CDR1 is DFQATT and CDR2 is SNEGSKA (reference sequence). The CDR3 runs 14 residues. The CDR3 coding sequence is TGCAGTGCCACGGACAGGGGGCGAGAAAACGAGCAGTACTTC. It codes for CSATDRGRENEQYF.

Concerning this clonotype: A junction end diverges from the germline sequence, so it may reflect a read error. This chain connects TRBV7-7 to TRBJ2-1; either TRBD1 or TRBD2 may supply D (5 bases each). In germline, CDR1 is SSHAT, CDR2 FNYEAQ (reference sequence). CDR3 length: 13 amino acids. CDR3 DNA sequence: TGTGCTAGCAGCCCCGGGACCTCTAATGAGCAGTTCTTC. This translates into CASSPGTSNEQFF. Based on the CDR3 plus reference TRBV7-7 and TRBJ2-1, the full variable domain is GAGVSQSPRYKVTKRGQDVTLRCDPISSHATLYWYQQALGQGPEFLTYFNYEAQPDKSGLPSDRFSAERPEGSISTLTIQRTEQRDSAMYRCASSPGTSNEQFFGPGTRLTVL.

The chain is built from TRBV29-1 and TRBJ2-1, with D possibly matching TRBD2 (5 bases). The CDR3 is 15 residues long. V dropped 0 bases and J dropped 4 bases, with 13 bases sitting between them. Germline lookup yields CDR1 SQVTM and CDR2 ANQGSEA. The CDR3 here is CSVEDGERSYNEQFF. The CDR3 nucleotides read TGCAGCGTTGAAGACGGGGAGAGATCTTACAATGAGCAGTTCTTC.

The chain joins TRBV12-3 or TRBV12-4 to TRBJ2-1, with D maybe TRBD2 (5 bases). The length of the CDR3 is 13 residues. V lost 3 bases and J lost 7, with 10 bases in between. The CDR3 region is CASSFRGKNEQFF. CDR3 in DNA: TGTGCCAGCAGTTTCCGAGGGAAAAATGAGCAGTTCTTC.

The CDR3: CASSHWDRALSGANVLTF. The CDR3 DNA follows: TGTGCCAGCAGCCACTGGGACAGGGCCCTCTCTGGGGCCAACGTCCTGACTTTC. The chain links TRBV5-5 to TRBJ2-6; TRBD1 aligns across 9 bases. Germline values: CDR1 SGHKS, CDR2 YYEKEE (reference sequence). The CDR3 runs 18 residues. The V segment lost 4 bases and the J segment 0 bases; nucleotides outside the gene matches: 8.

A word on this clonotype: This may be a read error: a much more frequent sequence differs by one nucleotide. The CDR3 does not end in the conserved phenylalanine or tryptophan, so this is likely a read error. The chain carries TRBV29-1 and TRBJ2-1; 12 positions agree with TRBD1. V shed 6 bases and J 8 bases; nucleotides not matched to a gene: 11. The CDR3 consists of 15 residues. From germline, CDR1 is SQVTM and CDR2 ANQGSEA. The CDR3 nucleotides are TGCAGCGTCGCAGGGACAGGGGGCAATAGGCATGAGCAGTTCGTC. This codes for CSVAGTGGNRHEQFV.

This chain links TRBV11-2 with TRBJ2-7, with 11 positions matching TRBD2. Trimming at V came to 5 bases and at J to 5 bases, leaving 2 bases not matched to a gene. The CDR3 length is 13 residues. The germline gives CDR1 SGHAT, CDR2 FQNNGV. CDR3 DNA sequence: TGTGCCAGCAGCATGACTAGCGGGAACGAGCAGTACTTC. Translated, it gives CASSMTSGNEQYF.

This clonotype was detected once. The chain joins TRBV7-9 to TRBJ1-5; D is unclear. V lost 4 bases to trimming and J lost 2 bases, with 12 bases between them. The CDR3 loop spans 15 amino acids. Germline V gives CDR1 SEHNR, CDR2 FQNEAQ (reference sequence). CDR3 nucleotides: TGTGCCAGCAGCTCCGCGGAGGGTGGCAATCAGCCCCAGCATTTT. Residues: CASSSAEGGNQPQHF.

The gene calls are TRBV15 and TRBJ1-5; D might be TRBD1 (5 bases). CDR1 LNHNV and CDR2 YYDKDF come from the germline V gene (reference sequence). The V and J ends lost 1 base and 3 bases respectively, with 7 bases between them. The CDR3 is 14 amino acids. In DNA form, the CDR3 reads TGTGCCACCAGCAGAGTAGGGGACAATCAGCCCCAGCATTTT. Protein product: CATSRVGDNQPQHF.

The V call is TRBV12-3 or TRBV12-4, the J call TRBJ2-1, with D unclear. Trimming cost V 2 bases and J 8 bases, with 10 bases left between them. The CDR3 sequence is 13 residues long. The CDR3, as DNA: TGTGCCAGCAGTTTATCTCCACCGGATGAGCAGTTCTTC. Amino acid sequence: CASSLSPPDEQFF.

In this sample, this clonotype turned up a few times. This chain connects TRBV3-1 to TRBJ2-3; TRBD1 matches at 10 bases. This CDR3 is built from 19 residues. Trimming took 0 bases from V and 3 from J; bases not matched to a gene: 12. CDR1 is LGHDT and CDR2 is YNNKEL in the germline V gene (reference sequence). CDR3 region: CASSQDGTGAQSVTDTQYF. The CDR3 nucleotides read TGTGCCAGCAGCCAAGATGGGACAGGGGCCCAGTCGGTTACAGATACGCAGTATTTT.

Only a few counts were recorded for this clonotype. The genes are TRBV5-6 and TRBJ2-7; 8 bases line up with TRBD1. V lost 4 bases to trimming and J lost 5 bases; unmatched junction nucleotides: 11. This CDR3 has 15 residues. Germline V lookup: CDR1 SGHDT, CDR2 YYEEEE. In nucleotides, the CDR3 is TGTGCCAGCAGCAATGGACAGGGTAGGTTTAACGAGCAGTACTTC. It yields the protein CASSNGQGRFNEQYF.

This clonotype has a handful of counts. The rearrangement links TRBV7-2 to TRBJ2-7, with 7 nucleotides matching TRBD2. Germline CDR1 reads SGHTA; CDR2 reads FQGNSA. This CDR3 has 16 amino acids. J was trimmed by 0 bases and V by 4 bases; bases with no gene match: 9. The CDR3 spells CASSSYLSGFSYEQYF. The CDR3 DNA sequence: TGTGCCAGCAGCTCCTACCTTAGCGGGTTCTCCTACGAGCAGTACTTC.

CDR3 sequence (DNA): TGTGCCAGCAGATTGGACCTGAACACTGAAGCTTTCTTT. Encoded protein: CASRLDLNTEAFF. This chain uses TRBV25-1 with TRBJ1-1; no firm D call. The germline V and J ends were trimmed by 6 bases and 0 bases, with 8 bases remaining between them. Germline V CDR1 and CDR2: MGHDK, SYGVNS. This CDR3 contains 13 residues.

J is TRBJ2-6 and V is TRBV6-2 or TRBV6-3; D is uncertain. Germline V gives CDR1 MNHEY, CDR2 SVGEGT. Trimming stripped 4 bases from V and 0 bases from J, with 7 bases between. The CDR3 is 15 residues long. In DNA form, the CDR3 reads TGTGCCAGCAGTTCTGCAGGCTCTGGGGCCAACGTCCTGACTTTC. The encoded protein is CASSSAGSGANVLTF.

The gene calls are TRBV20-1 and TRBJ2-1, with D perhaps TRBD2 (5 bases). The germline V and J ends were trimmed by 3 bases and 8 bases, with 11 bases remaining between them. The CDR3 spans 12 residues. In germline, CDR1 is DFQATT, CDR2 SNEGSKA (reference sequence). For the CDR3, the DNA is TGCAGTGCTAGGGGGATCGGGGATGAGCAGTTCTTC. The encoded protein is CSARGIGDEQFF.

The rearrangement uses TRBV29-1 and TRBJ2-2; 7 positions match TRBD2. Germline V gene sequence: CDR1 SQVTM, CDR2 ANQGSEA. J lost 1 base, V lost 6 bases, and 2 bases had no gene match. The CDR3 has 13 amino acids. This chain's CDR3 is CSVKRGNTGELFF. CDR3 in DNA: TGCAGCGTCAAGCGGGGGAACACCGGGGAGCTGTTTTTT.

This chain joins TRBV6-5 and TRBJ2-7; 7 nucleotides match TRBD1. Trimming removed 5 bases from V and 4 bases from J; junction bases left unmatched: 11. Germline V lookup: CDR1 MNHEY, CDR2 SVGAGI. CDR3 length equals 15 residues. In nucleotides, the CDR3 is TGTGCCAGCAGTCCCAACCCGGGACAGACTTACGAGCAGTACTTC. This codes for CASSPNPGQTYEQYF.

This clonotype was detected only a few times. Here the CDR3 reads CASSLGTGRETQYF. CDR3 sequence (DNA): TGCGCCAGCAGCTTGGGGACAGGCAGAGAGACCCAGTACTTC. J is TRBJ2-5 and V is TRBV5-1; 7 positions agree with TRBD1. The CDR3 totals 14 residues. Trimming cost V 0 bases and J 4 bases; bases outside gene matches: 3. Germline V gene data show CDR1 as SGHRS and CDR2 as YFSETQ.

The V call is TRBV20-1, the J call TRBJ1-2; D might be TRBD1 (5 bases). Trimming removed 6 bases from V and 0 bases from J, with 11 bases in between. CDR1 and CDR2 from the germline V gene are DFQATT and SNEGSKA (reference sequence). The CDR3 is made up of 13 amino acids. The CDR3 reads CSAAREANYGYTF. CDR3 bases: TGCAGTGCAGCCAGGGAGGCTAACTATGGCTACACCTTC.

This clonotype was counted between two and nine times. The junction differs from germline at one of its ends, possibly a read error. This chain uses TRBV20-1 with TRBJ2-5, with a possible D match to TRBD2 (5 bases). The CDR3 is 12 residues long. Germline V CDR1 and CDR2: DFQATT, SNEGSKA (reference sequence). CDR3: CSARGREETQYF. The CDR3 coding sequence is TGCAGTGCCAGAGGGCGGGAAGAGACCCAGTACTTC.

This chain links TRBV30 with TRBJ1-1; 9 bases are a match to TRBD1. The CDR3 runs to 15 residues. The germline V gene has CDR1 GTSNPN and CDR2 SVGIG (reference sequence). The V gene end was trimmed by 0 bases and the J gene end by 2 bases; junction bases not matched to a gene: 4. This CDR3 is CAWSVSQGANTEAFF. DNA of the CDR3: TGTGCCTGGAGTGTGTCACAGGGGGCAAACACTGAAGCTTTCTTT.

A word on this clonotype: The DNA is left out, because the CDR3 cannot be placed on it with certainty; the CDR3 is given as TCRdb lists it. CDR3 protein: CSVEIFWRANYGYTF. The J gene is TRBJ1-2, the V gene TRBV29-1. The CDR3 comprises 15 residues, both ends counted. The germline gives CDR1 SQVTM, CDR2 ANQGSEA.

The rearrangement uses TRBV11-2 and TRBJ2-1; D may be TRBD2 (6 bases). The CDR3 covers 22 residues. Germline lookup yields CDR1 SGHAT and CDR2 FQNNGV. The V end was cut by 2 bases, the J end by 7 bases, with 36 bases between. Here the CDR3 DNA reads TGTGCCAGCAGCTTATTACTAGCCGGAATCAACTCCCTAACCCACAGAAGTAATGAGCAGTTCTTC. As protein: CASSLLLAGINSLTHRSNEQFF.

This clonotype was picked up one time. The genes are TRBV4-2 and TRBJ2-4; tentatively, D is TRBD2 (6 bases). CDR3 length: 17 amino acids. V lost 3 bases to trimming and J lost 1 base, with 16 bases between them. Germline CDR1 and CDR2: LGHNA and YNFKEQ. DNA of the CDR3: TGTGCCAGCAGCCACCACGGGGGTGAGAGGGCCAAAAACATTCAGTACTTC. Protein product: CASSHHGGERAKNIQYF.

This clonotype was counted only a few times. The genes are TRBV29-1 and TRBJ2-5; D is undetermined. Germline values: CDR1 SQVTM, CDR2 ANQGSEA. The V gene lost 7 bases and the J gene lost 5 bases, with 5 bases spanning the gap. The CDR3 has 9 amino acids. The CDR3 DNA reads TGCAGCGCTGCGGAGACCCAGTACTTC. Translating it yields CSAAETQYF.

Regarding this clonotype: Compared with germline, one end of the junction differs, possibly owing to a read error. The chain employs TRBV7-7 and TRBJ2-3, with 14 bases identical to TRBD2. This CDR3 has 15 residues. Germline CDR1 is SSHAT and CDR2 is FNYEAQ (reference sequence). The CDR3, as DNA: TGTGCTAGCAGCCCGGGGACTAGCGGGAGTTATACGCAGTATTTT. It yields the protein CASSPGTSGSYTQYF.

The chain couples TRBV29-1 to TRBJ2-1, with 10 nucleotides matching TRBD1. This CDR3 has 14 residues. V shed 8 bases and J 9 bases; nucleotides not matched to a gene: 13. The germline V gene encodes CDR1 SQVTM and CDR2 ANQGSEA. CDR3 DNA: TGCAGCCCTGGCGAGGGACAGGGGCTGGGTGAGCAGTTCTTC. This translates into CSPGEGQGLGEQFF.

CDR3: CASSVADYNEQYF. For the CDR3, the DNA is TGTGCCAGCAGCGTTGCAGACTACAATGAGCAGTACTTC. The chain uses TRBV9 and TRBJ2-1, with D perhaps TRBD2 (5 bases). The tail of the sequence fits TRBJ2-7 better, so the J call may be wrong. Germline V lookup: CDR1 SGDLS, CDR2 YYNGEE. The CDR3 consists of 13 residues.

DNA of the CDR3: TGTGCCAGCAGCGCGGGCACAGACGGTGGCTACACCTTC. Translated: CASSAGTDGGYTF. The chain uses TRBV7-2 and TRBJ1-2; D uncertain. The CDR3 covers 13 residues. Germline-derived CDR1 and CDR2 are SGHTA and FQGNSA. V was pared by 5 bases and J by 7 bases, with 14 bases between.

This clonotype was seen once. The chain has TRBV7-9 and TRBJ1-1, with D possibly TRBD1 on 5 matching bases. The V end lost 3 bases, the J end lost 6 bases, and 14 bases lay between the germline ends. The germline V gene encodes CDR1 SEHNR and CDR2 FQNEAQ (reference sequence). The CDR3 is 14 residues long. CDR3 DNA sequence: TGTGCCAGCAGCTTTGGGGGAGGTGGGCCTGAAGCTTTCTTT. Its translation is CASSFGGGGPEAFF.

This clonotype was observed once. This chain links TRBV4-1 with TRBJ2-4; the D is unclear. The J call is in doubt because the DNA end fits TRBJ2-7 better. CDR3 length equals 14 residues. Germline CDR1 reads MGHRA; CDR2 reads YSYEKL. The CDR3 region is CASSQGVGAYEQYF. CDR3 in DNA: TGCGCCAGCAGCCAAGGAGTCGGAGCCTACGAGCAGTACTTC.